The 26 T cell receptor beta chains reported below all come from one sample, sequenced in a study of long-term antiretroviral therapy in people with HIV. Running of the v3.0 immunoSEQ assay took place at survey level. Assay: immunoSEQ multiplex PCR; the TCRdb copy retains only in-frame clones and omits some. The data contain around 30,000 clones, over 90% of them singletons. The sequencing used unsorted PBMCs, collected almost 6.7 years after starting antiretroviral therapy. These receptors were obtained from a woman in her thirties or forties with HIV.

The chain employs TRBV30 and TRBJ2-5, with D perhaps matching TRBD2 (6 bases). Germline values: CDR1 GTSNPN, CDR2 SVGIG (reference sequence). The CDR3 is 13 residues long. The V and J ends lost 7 bases and 6 bases respectively, with 18 bases between them. The CDR3 DNA sequence: TGTGCCTATGCCGGGACTCAATTGCAGACCCAGTACTTC. This encodes CAYAGTQLQTQYF.

The V gene is TRBV4-3, the J gene TRBJ1-2; TRBD1 might be the D (5 bases). Germline assignment: CDR1 LGHNA and CDR2 YSLEER. The ends were cut back, 3 bases at V and 4 bases at J, with 21 bases in the middle. This CDR3 has 17 amino acids. CDR3: CASSQTSTGGTAYGYTF. The CDR3 bases are TGCGCCAGCAGCCAGACCTCGACGGGGGGTACGGCCTATGGCTACACCTTC.

The chain joins TRBV30 to TRBJ2-3; D gene unclear. Trimming took off 1 base at V and 2 bases at J, with 4 bases between the two ends. Germline V gene data show CDR1 as GTSNPN and CDR2 as SVGIG (reference sequence). CDR3 size: 12 residues. The CDR3 DNA is TGTGCCTGGAGTGCCAACACAGATACGCAGTATTTT. It is translated as CAWSANTDTQYF.

The chain joins TRBV6-4 to TRBJ1-2, with D hard to call. Germline V gene lookup returns CDR1 MRHNA and CDR2 SNTAGT. V was trimmed by 2 bases and J by 2 bases, leaving 12 bases between them. This CDR3 comprises 15 residues. The CDR3 sequence is CASSDNILANYGYTF. The CDR3 region has the DNA TGTGCCAGCAGTGACAACATCTTGGCCAACTATGGCTACACCTTC.

This chain joins TRBV19 and TRBJ1-2; D is possibly TRBD1 (5 bases). The length of the CDR3 is 14 residues. Germline V gives CDR1 LNHDA, CDR2 SQIVND (reference sequence). The ends were cut back, 5 bases at V and 9 bases at J, with 19 bases in the middle. The CDR3: CASSGAGLLKSYTF. The CDR3, as DNA: TGTGCCAGTAGTGGGGCAGGTCTGTTGAAGAGCTACACCTTC.

The rearrangement uses TRBV7-2 and TRBJ1-1; D gene ambiguous. Trimming took off 7 bases at V and 0 bases at J, with 6 bases between the two ends. This CDR3 has 12 amino acids. The germline gives CDR1 SGHTA, CDR2 FQGNSA. CDR3 coding DNA: TGTGCCAGCAATAGCTTGAACACTGAAGCTTTCTTT. Translation gives CASNSLNTEAFF.

The chain is built from TRBV5-4 and TRBJ2-6; 7 bases map to TRBD1. CDR1 and CDR2 from the germline V gene are SGHNT and YYREEE (reference sequence). J gave up 0 bases and V 4 bases, and 10 bases lay outside the gene matches. The CDR3 runs to 18 residues. The CDR3 DNA reads as TGTGCCAGCAGCCCGCGGACAGGATCAGGCTCTGGGGCCAACGTCCTGACTTTC. Translating gives CASSPRTGSGSGANVLTF.

This clone has only one observation. This chain uses TRBV29-1 with TRBJ1-2; no clear D. The germline gives CDR1 SQVTM, CDR2 ANQGSEA. V dropped 4 bases and J dropped 6 bases, with 15 bases sitting between them. There are 13 residues in the CDR3. CDR3 nucleotide sequence: TGCAGCGTTGGAGGTCTGTCGAGGCATGGCTACACCTTC. Translation: CSVGGLSRHGYTF.

V usage is TRBV4-1 and J usage is TRBJ2-2, with TRBD2 matching 12 bases. Germline V gene lookup returns CDR1 MGHRA and CDR2 YSYEKL. The length of the CDR3 is 19 residues. J was trimmed by 5 bases and V by 0 bases; bases with no gene match: 10. The CDR3: CASSQDPGLAGPGTGELFF. As DNA, the CDR3 is TGCGCCAGCAGCCAAGATCCCGGACTAGCGGGGCCGGGGACCGGGGAGCTGTTTTTT.

J is TRBJ2-2 and V is TRBV10-3; TRBD1 matches 7 bases. Trimming took 5 bases from V and 1 from J; bases not matched to a gene: 4. The CDR3 consists of 15 residues. The germline gives CDR1 ENHRY, CDR2 SYGVKD. In DNA form, the CDR3 reads TGTGCCATCAGTCTGGACAGGAAGAACACCGGGGAGCTGTTTTTT. Translated, it gives CAISLDRKNTGELFF.

The chain uses TRBV21-1 and TRBJ2-3; TRBD2 is the table's D call, not checked against the DNA. TRBV21-1 is an annotated pseudogene. The CDR3 extends over 15 amino acids. The CDR3 bases are TGTGCCAGCAGCAGTAGCGGGACCCGCACAGATACGCAGTATTTT. Translating it yields CASSSSGTRTDTQYF.

V is TRBV30 and J is TRBJ2-7, with D hard to call. The CDR3 is made up of 15 amino acids. V was shortened by 3 bases and J by 5 bases, with 20 bases between the two germline ends. Germline loops: CDR1 GTSNPN, CDR2 SVGIG (reference sequence). The CDR3 coding sequence is TGTGCCTGGAGGGAGTGGATCTCGGAAGCTGACGAGCAGTACTTC. It is translated as CAWREWISEADEQYF.

DNA of the CDR3: TGTGCCAGCAGCTCTTTCCGAGACAGGGGGAACGAGCAGTACTTC. Translating it yields CASSSFRDRGNEQYF. The chain recombines TRBV11-2 with TRBJ2-5; TRBD1 matches 9 bases. The DNA end lines up better with TRBJ2-7; the J call may be wrong. The CDR3 covers 15 residues. Germline values: CDR1 SGHAT, CDR2 FQNNGV.

CDR3 DNA sequence: TGCGCCAGCAGCTTGCCACAGGGTAGCACAGATACGCAGTATTTT. Translated, it gives CASSLPQGSTDTQYF. The V gene is TRBV5-1, the J gene TRBJ2-3, with a possible D match to TRBD1 (6 bases). V gave up 1 base and J gave up 0 bases, with 9 bases separating them. CDR1 and CDR2 (germline): SGHRS, YFSETQ. The CDR3 contains 15 residues. The full variable domain, completed using reference TRBV5-1 and TRBJ2-3, is KAGVTQTPRYLIKTRGQQVTLSCSPISGHRSVSWYQQTPGQGLQFLFEYFSETQRNKGNFPGRFSGRQFSNSRSEMNVSTLELGDSALYLCASSLPQGSTDTQYFGPGTRLTVL.

With regard to this clone: This specimen includes other DNA sequences encoding the same CDR3. V is TRBV7-9 and J is TRBJ1-1; D unclear. There are 12 residues in the CDR3. Looked up from germline, CDR1 is SEHNR and CDR2 is FQNEAQ (reference sequence). Trimming stripped 2 bases from V and 6 bases from J, with 7 bases between. DNA for the CDR3: TGTGCCAGCAGCTTATCCCTCTCTGAAGCTTTCTTT. This gives the protein CASSLSLSEAFF.

V and J are TRBV15 and TRBJ1-1; D remains unclear. Trimming took off 2 bases at V and 4 bases at J, with 20 bases between the two ends. This CDR3 has 17 amino acids. The germline V gene encodes CDR1 LNHNV and CDR2 YYDKDF (reference sequence). Here the CDR3 reads CATSRNWASGEGTEAFF. The CDR3 nucleotides read TGTGCCACCAGCAGAAATTGGGCCTCGGGCGAGGGCACTGAAGCTTTCTTT.

This chain connects TRBV27 to TRBJ1-6, with unresolved D. Deletions cut 4 bases from V and 9 bases from J, with 16 bases between. The CDR3 consists of 15 residues. CDR1 MNHEY and CDR2 SMNVEV come from the germline V gene (reference sequence). The CDR3, as DNA: TGTGCCAGCAGTTCCCTCTCGTACACGGGTTCACCCCTCCACTTT. This gives the protein CASSSLSYTGSPLHF.

V is TRBV19 and J is TRBJ1-3; D might be TRBD1 (6 bases). Germline CDR1 is LNHDA and CDR2 is SQIVND (reference sequence). The V and J ends lost 4 bases and 4 bases respectively, with 14 bases between them. The CDR3 has 15 residues. The CDR3 loop is CASSRFTDSGNTIYF. For the CDR3, the DNA is TGTGCCAGTAGTAGGTTCACGGACAGCGGAAACACCATATATTTT. The whole variable domain, filled in from reference TRBV19 and TRBJ1-3, reads DGGITQSPKYLFRKEGQNVTLSCEQNLNHDAMYWYRQDPGQGLRLIYYSQIVNDFQKGDIAEGYSVSREKKESFPLTVTSAQKNPTAFYLCASSRFTDSGNTIYFGEGSWLTVV.

The gene calls are TRBV7-9 and TRBJ2-3; no definite D call. V shed 3 bases and J shed 0 bases, with 4 bases lying between them. The CDR3 consists of 13 residues. Germline CDR1 reads SEHNR; CDR2 reads FQNEAQ (reference sequence). DNA for the CDR3: TGTGCCAGCAGCTTGCTCAGCACAGATACGCAGTATTTT. This codes for CASSLLSTDTQYF.

The chain carries TRBV15 and TRBJ1-2, with 9 bases aligning to TRBD1. CDR1 LNHNV and CDR2 YYDKDF come from the germline V gene (reference sequence). This CDR3 has 15 amino acids. J was trimmed by 2 bases and V by 0 bases; bases with no gene match: 1. The CDR3 nucleotides read TGTGCCACCAGCAGAGATGGACAGGGGAACTATGGCTACACCTTC. This translates into CATSRDGQGNYGYTF.

This clone is a singleton in its sample. The chain combines TRBV6-6 with TRBJ2-2, with TRBD1 as a possible D gene (5 bases). Germline V CDR1 and CDR2: MNHNY, SVGAGI (reference sequence). The CDR3 spans 14 residues. V was trimmed by 5 bases and J by 5 bases, leaving 12 bases between them. CDR3 loop: CASSPRAVTGELFF. In nucleotides, the CDR3 is TGTGCCAGCAGTCCCAGGGCTGTGACCGGGGAGCTGTTTTTT.

The CDR3 DNA sequence: TGTGCCAGCAGCTCGGGGAATAATGCTGGGGCCAACGTCCTGACTTTC. Translation: CASSSGNNAGANVLTF. This chain uses TRBV7-9 with TRBJ2-6; D perhaps matches TRBD2 (5 bases). V lost 4 bases, J lost 2 bases, and 12 bases lay in between. This CDR3 contains 16 residues. CDR1 and CDR2 (germline): SEHNR, FQNEAQ (reference sequence).

This chain links TRBV7-2 with TRBJ1-5; D ambiguous. V was trimmed by 5 bases and J by 0 bases, leaving 11 bases between them. Germline CDR1 is SGHTA and CDR2 is FQGNSA. The CDR3 is 15 residues long. Here the CDR3 DNA reads TGTGCCAGCAGCCCCCTCCTAAGTAGCAATCAGCCCCAGCATTTT. This gives the protein CASSPLLSSNQPQHF.

V and J are TRBV5-1 and TRBJ2-3, with 9 bases lining up with TRBD2. The ends lost 0 bases at V and 3 bases at J; junction bases unmatched: 5. Germline CDR1 SGHRS, CDR2 YFSETQ. The CDR3 is 16 amino acids. The CDR3 DNA sequence: TGCGCCAGCAGCTTGGCCGGCGGGGGGGTGACAGATACGCAGTATTTT. It encodes CASSLAGGGVTDTQYF. Complete variable domain (other parts from reference TRBV5-1 and TRBJ2-3): KAGVTQTPRYLIKTRGQQVTLSCSPISGHRSVSWYQQTPGQGLQFLFEYFSETQRNKGNFPGRFSGRQFSNSRSEMNVSTLELGDSALYLCASSLAGGGVTDTQYFGPGTRLTVL.

The chain carries TRBV10-3 and TRBJ2-2, with 8 nucleotides matching TRBD1. This CDR3 is 16 amino acids long. CDR1 is ENHRY and CDR2 is SYGVKD in the germline V gene. Losses at the gene ends were 5 bases for V and 1 base for J; bases not matched to a gene: 6. CDR3 protein: CAISKTGTGNTGELFF. DNA for the CDR3: TGTGCCATCAGTAAAACCGGGACAGGGAACACCGGGGAGCTGTTTTTT.

This sequence joins TRBV5-1 and TRBJ2-5; no clear D. Germline lookup yields CDR1 SGHRS and CDR2 YFSETQ. V was clipped by 4 bases and J by 0 bases, with 10 bases between them. The CDR3 totals 14 residues. The DNA for the CDR3 is TGCGCCAGCAGCGATTACAGTAACCAAGAGACCCAGTACTTC. This sequence encodes CASSDYSNQETQYF.